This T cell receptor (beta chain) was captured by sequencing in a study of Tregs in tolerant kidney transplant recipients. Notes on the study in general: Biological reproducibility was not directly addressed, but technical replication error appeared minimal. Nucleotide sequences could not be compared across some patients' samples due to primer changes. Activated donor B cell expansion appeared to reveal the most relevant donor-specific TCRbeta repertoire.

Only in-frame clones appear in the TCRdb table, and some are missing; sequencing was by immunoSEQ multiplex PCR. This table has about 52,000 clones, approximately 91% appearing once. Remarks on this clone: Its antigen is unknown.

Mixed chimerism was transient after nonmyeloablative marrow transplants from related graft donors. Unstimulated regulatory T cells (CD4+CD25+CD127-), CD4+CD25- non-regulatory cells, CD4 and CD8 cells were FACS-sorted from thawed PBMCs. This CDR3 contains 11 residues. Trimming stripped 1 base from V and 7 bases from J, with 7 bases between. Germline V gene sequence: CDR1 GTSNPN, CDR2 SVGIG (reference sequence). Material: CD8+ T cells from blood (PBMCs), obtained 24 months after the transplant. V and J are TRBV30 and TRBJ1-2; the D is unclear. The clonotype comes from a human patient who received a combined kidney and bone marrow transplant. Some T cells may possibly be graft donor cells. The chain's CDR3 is CAWSAGLGYTF. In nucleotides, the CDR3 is TGTGCCTGGAGTGCCGGACTTGGCTACACCTTC.